This paragraph reports one T cell receptor beta chain. This specimen comes from a study of blood T cell repertoires in COVID-19. Across the study: The analysed material was cDNA or gDNA that came from T cells, B-cell-depleted T cells, or PBMCs.

In the original processing: How many nucleated cells were present was estimated from reference gene primer amplification. The method was immunoSEQ multiplex PCR; TCRdb's version includes in-frame clones alone and lacks a portion of them. Clone size and V and J calls were adopted from that table, with D and trimming inferred from the DNA. This sample has around 300,000 clones, with around 87% found just once. Cohort 3 donors counted as recovered after two negative PCRs, clearance, or resolved symptoms. The CDR3 has 16 amino acids. Per the germline V gene, CDR1 is LGHDT and CDR2 is YNNKEL (reference sequence). Trimming cost V 0 bases and J 2 bases, with 13 bases left between them.

The specimen sequenced was PBMCs or T cells enriched from blood (not recorded which). The receptor was derived from a woman under 40 who had recovered from COVID-19. The V gene is TRBV3-1 (or the pseudogene TRBV3-2), the J gene TRBJ1-2; no reliable D call. Written as DNA, the CDR3 is TGTGCCAGCAGCCAAGATTGTATGGAGGGAAACTATGGCTACACCTTC. Its translation is CASSQDCMEGNYGYTF.